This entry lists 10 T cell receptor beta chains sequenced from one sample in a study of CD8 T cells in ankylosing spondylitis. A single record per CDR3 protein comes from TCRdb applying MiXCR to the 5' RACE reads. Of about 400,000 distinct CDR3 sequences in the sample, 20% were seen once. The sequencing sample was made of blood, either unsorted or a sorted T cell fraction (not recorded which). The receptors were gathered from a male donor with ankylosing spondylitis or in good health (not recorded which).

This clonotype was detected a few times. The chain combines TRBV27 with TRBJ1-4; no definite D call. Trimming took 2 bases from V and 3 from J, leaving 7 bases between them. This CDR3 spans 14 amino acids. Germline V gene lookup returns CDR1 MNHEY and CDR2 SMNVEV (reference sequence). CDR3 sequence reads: CASSLRSPNEKLFF. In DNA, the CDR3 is TGTGCCAGCAGTTTAAGGTCTCCTAATGAAAAACTGTTTTTT.

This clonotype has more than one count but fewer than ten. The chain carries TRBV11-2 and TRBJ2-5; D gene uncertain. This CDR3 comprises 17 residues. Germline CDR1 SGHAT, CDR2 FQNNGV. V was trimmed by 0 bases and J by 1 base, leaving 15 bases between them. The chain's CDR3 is CASSLDRFGMSQETQYF. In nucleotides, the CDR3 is TGTGCCAGCAGCTTAGATCGGTTTGGGATGTCCCAAGAGACCCAGTACTTC. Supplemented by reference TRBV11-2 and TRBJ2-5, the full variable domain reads EAGVAQSPRYKIIEKRQSVAFWCNPISGHATLYWYQQILGQGPKLLIQFQNNGVVDDSQLPKDRFSAERLKGVDSTLKIQPAKLEDSAVYLCASSLDRFGMSQETQYFGPGTRLLVL.

DNA for the CDR3: TGTGCCAGCAGCTTAGGGGAGCCTCCGCATGAGCAGTTCTTC. Its translation: CASSLGEPPHEQFF. The chain employs TRBV7-9 and TRBJ2-1, with a possible D match to TRBD2 (5 bases). CDR1 is SEHNR, CDR2 FQNEAQ, per germline (reference sequence). V was cut by 1 base and J by 8 bases, with 12 bases left in between. There are 14 residues in the CDR3.

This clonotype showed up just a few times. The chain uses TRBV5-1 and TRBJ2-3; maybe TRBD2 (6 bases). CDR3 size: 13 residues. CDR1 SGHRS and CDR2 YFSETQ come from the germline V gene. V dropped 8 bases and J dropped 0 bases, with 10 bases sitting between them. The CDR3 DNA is TGCGCCAGTGGGGGACTGAGCACAGATACGCAGTATTTT. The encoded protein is CASGGLSTDTQYF.

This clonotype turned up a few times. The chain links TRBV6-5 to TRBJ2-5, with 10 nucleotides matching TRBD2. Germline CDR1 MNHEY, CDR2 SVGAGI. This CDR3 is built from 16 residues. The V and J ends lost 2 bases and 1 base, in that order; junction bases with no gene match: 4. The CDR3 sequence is CASSYSSGGPQETQYF. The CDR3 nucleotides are TGTGCCAGCAGTTACAGTAGCGGGGGGCCCCAAGAGACCCAGTACTTC.

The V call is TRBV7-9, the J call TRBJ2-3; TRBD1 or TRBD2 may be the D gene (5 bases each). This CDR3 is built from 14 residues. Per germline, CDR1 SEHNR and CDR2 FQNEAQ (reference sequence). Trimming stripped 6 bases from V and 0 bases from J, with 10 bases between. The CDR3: CASRPRDSTDTQYF. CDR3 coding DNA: TGTGCCAGCAGACCCCGGGACAGCACAGATACGCAGTATTTT.

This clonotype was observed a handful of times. Here the CDR3 DNA reads TGTGCCAACCGACTAGCGGGGGGGCCGCAGTACTTC. Translating gives CANRLAGGPQYF. The chain links TRBV6-1 to TRBJ2-7, with 14 bases fitting TRBD2. V was pared by 10 bases and J by 9 bases, with 5 bases of the junction left unmatched. The CDR3 extends over 12 amino acids. Germline lookup yields CDR1 MNHNS and CDR2 SASEGT.

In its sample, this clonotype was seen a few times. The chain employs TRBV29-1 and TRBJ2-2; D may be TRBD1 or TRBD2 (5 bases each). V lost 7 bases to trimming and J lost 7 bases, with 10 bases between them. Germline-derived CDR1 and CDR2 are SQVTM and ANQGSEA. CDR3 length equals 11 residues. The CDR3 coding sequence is TGCAGCGCCCTTGGGGGCGGGGAGCTGTTTTTT. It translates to CSALGGGELFF.

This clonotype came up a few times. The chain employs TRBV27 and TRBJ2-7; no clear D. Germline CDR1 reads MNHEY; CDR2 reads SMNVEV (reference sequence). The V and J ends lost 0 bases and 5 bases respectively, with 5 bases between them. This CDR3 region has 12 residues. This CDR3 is CASSLSWDEQYF. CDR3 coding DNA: TGTGCCAGCAGTTTATCCTGGGACGAGCAGTACTTC.

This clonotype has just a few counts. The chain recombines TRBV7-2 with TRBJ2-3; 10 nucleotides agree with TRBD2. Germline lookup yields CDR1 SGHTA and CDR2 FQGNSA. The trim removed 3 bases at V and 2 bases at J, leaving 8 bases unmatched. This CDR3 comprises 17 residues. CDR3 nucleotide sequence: TGTGCCAGCAGCTTGGTGGCTAGCGGGGGTCCCACAGATACGCAGTATTTT. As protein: CASSLVASGGPTDTQYF.